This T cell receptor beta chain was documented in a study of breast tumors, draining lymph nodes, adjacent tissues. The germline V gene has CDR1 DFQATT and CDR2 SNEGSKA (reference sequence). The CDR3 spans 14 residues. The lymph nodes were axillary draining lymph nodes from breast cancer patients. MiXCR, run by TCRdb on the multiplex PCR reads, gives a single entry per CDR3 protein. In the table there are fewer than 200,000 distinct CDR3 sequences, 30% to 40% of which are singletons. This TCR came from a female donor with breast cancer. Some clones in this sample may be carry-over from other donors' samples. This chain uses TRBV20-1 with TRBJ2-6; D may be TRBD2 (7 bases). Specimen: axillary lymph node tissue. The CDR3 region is CTRGGRAGANVLTF. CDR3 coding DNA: TGCACTAGGGGGGGACGGGCTGGGGCCAACGTCCTGACTTTC.